These 15 T cell receptor beta chains were sequenced from one sample in a study of molecular identifiers for immune sequencing clone quantification. TCRdb re-derived calls from the PCR reads in MiXCR, one entry per CDR3 protein. The data hold roughly 630,000 distinct CDR3 sequences, with about 25% observed a single time. Material for sequencing was naive CD8+ T cells from blood, with Jurkat cell RNA spiked in. Subset meaning: FACS-sorted CD8+CD4-CCR7+CD45RA+ naive T cells. These receptors came from a human donor in good health. Some libraries in this study had Jurkat cell RNA spiked in.

This clonotype showed up many times. This rearrangement joins TRBV9 to TRBJ1-1; the D gene is possibly TRBD1 (6 bases). CDR3 size: 14 residues. Trimming pared 3 bases from V and 6 bases from J, leaving 15 bases between. Germline loops: CDR1 SGDLS, CDR2 YYNGEE. The CDR3 spells CASSAGDKAAEAFF. Written as DNA, the CDR3 is TGTGCCAGCAGCGCCGGGGACAAGGCCGCTGAAGCTTTCTTT. Based on the CDR3 plus reference TRBV9 and TRBJ1-1, the full variable domain is DSGVTQTPKHLITATGQRVTLRCSPRSGDLSVYWYQQSLDQGLQFLIQYYNGEERAKGNILERFSAQQFPDLHSELNLSSLELGDSALYFCASSAGDKAAEAFFGQGTRLTVV.

This clonotype was observed at least ten times. The rearrangement joins TRBV2 to TRBJ1-1; 7 bases match TRBD1. V dropped 0 bases and J dropped 4; count of bases not matched to a gene: 5. The length of the CDR3 is 15 residues. Germline V gene sequence: CDR1 SNHLY, CDR2 FYNNEI. The chain's CDR3 is CASSEARQGFTEAFF. The CDR3 DNA reads as TGTGCCAGCAGTGAAGCGAGACAGGGATTCACTGAAGCTTTCTTT. Filled out from reference TRBV2 and TRBJ1-1, the complete variable domain reads EPEVTQTPSHQVTQMGQEVILRCVPISNHLYFYWYRQILGQKVEFLVSFYNNEISEKSEIFDDQFSVERPDGSNFTLKIRSTKLEDSAMYFCASSEARQGFTEAFFGQGTRLTVV.

With regard to this clonotype: At one of its ends the junction is not consistent with the germline gene, which may arise from a read error. The chain employs TRBV19 and TRBJ2-1; D is unresolved. This CDR3 spans 16 amino acids. CDR1 is LNHDA and CDR2 is SQIVND in the germline V gene (reference sequence). The CDR3 reads CASSISGDLYYNERFF. The DNA of the CDR3 is TGTGCCAGTAGTATTTCAGGTGACCTATACTACAATGAGCGGTTCTTC.

This clonotype was seen a handful of times. A much larger clone differs by one base, so this may be a read error. The CDR3 spells CASSLGGLGDTDAFF. CDR3 sequence (DNA): TGTGCCAGCAGCTTGGGGGGACTGGGCGACACTGATGCTTTCTTT. V is TRBV5-3 and J is TRBJ1-1; D possibly corresponds to TRBD1 (5 bases). TRBV5-3 is an ORF, and what it does is uncertain. The CDR3 is 15 amino acids.

This clonotype appeared many times. The CDR3 region has the DNA TGTGCCAGCAGCAAGGGACTAGCGGATACGCAGTATTTT. As protein: CASSKGLADTQYF. The chain couples TRBV13 to TRBJ2-3; 10 bases match TRBD2. The CDR3 spans 13 residues. Trimming took 5 bases from V and 6 from J; bases not matched to a gene: 2. Germline loops: CDR1 PRHDT, CDR2 FYEKMQ (reference sequence).

As regards this clonotype: This is likely a read error, given that the CDR3 carries no conserved phenylalanine or tryptophan at its end. The V call is TRBV28, the J call TRBJ2-7; no definite D call. The germline CDR1 and CDR2 sequences are MDHEN and SYDVKM. The V end was cut by 4 bases, the J end by 4 bases, with 17 bases between. There are 15 residues in the CDR3. CDR3 nucleotide sequence: TGTGCCAGCAGTTCGACACTACAACACGCGTACGAGCAGTACCTC. Encoded protein: CASSSTLQHAYEQYL.

Details on this clonotype: Possible read error: a much larger clone is one base away. V gene TRBV9 combines with J gene TRBJ2-3; 7 positions match TRBD1. CDR3 size: 15 residues. CDR1 is SGDLS and CDR2 is YYNGEE in the germline V gene. The CDR3 spells CAGSVDGTATDTQYF. CDR3 DNA sequence: TGTGCCGGCAGCGTAGATGGGACAGCCACAGATACGCAGTATTTT.

This clonotype was seen more than once but under ten times. The chain employs TRBV24-1 and TRBJ2-7; tentatively, D is TRBD1 (5 bases). Germline values: CDR1 KGHDR, CDR2 SFDVKD. V lost 3 bases to trimming and J lost 1 base, with 9 bases between them. This CDR3 spans 14 amino acids. The CDR3 region has the DNA TGTGCCACCAGTGATAATGGACAATCCTACGAGCAGTACTTC. This gives the protein CATSDNGQSYEQYF.

There are a few counts of this clonotype. The chain combines TRBV9 with TRBJ1-4; the D is unclear. CDR1 and CDR2 from the germline V gene are SGDLS and YYNGEE. The CDR3 runs to 15 residues. Trimming took 4 bases from V and 8 from J, leaving 18 bases between them. The CDR3 here is CASSQSSRFGEKLFF. The CDR3 nucleotides read TGTGCCAGCAGCCAATCGTCGAGATTTGGGGAAAAACTGTTTTTT.

Only one count was recorded for this clonotype. This sequence may be a read error, since a much larger clone differs from it by one base. The chain is built from TRBV7-9 and TRBJ1-1; D call uncertain. The CDR3 runs to 12 residues. The V end was cut by 4 bases, the J end by 5 bases, with 8 bases between. Germline V gene data show CDR1 as SEHNR and CDR2 as FQNEAQ (reference sequence). CDR3 loop: CASSCTQTEAFF. CDR3 in DNA: TGTGCCAGCAGCTGCACCCAGACTGAAGCTTTCTTT.

This clonotype was seen repeatedly, ten times or more. This sequence joins TRBV29-1 and TRBJ1-3; D gene uncertain. The CDR3 has 14 amino acids. The V end was cut by 4 bases, the J end by 0 bases, with 10 bases between. Germline lookup yields CDR1 SQVTM and CDR2 ANQGSEA. The CDR3 coding sequence is TGCAGCGTTGTATCCTTCTCCTCTGGAAACACCATATATTTT. This gives the protein CSVVSFSSGNTIYF.

A word on this clonotype: A much larger clonotype is one base distant, so this may be a read error. The chain is built from TRBV13 and TRBJ2-2; unclear D gene. There are 13 residues in the CDR3. With 4 bases removed from V and 1 base from J, the gap between germline ends came to 4 bases. Germline assignment: CDR1 PRHDT and CDR2 FYEKMQ (reference sequence). CDR3 coding DNA: TGTGCCAGCAGCTCCGAGAACACCGGGGAGCTGTTTTTT. This sequence encodes CASSSENTGELFF.

Concerning this clonotype itself: This may be a read error: a much more frequent sequence differs by one nucleotide. The chain employs TRBV5-1 and TRBJ2-7, with D tentatively TRBD1 (6 bases). The tail of the sequence fits TRBJ2-1 better, so the J call may be wrong. The CDR3 extends over 13 amino acids. Germline V gives CDR1 SGHRS, CDR2 YFSETQ. Here the CDR3 reads CASSPGQRYEQFF. CDR3 coding DNA: TGCGCCAGCAGCCCCGGACAGAGATACGAGCAGTTCTTC.

The chain joins TRBV9 to TRBJ2-5; TRBD1 aligns across 10 bases. The CDR3 covers 19 residues. The germline gives CDR1 SGDLS, CDR2 YYNGEE. The V gene end was trimmed by 0 bases and the J gene end by 3 bases; junction bases not matched to a gene: 14. This chain's CDR3 is CASSVEGSGGQGVEETQYF. CDR3 nucleotide sequence: TGTGCCAGCAGCGTAGAGGGAAGTGGAGGACAGGGGGTTGAAGAGACCCAGTACTTC. Full variable domain (rest looked up from reference TRBV9 and TRBJ2-5): DSGVTQTPKHLITATGQRVTLRCSPRSGDLSVYWYQQSLDQGLQFLIQYYNGEERAKGNILERFSAQQFPDLHSELNLSSLELGDSALYFCASSVEGSGGQGVEETQYFGPGTRLLVL.

This clonotype was observed once. The chain is built from TRBV6-5 and TRBJ2-2; D remains ambiguous. This CDR3 has 15 amino acids. The germline V and J ends were trimmed by 0 bases and 3 bases, with 8 bases remaining between them. Germline CDR1 reads MNHEY; CDR2 reads SVGAGI. This CDR3 reads CASSYSIQDTGELFF. The CDR3 DNA is TGTGCCAGCAGTTACTCGATTCAAGACACCGGGGAGCTGTTTTTT.